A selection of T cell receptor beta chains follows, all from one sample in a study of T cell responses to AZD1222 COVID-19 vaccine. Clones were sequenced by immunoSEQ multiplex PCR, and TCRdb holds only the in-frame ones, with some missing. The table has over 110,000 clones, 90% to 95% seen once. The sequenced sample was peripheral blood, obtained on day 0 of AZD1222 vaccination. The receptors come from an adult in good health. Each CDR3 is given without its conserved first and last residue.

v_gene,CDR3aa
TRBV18,ASSPPGTGRTDTQY
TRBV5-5,ASSRGLAGANTDTQY
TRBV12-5,ASGMGTSAYEQY
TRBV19,ASSGQPVSNQPQH
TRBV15,ATSRGADYAF
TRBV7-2,ASSPAGTEQF
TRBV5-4,ASSLERTNYGYT
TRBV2,ARRGSSGANEKLF
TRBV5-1,ASSLGGSDAETQY
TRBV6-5,ASSFAGSNSPLH
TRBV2,ASSPEGTPGWEQY
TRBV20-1,SASGESTNEKLF
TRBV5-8,ASSLAVGFTNEKLF
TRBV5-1,ASSQVTGNTEAF
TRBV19,ASSNGQSSGNTIY
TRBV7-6,ASSLGSGQGRETQY
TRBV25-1,ASSGAPNPVGKLF
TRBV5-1,ASSLGPTGTGGTDTQY
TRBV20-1,SAVKGHGYT
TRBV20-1,SASSPGLAGGKNIQY
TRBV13,ASSRTGVGNEQF
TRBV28,AMRPSEGETEAF
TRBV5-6,ASSLQGARSPLH
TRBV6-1,ASSEQGVHQPQH